This TCR beta chain comes out of a study of graft-versus-host responses after intestinal transplantation. This clone was detected a few times. Its target is unknown. Sequenced by immunoSEQ multiplex PCR; TCRdb stores in-frame clones only, minus some. The sample shows about 96,000 clones, approximately 90% of them seen only once. The germline CDR1 and CDR2 sequences are MGHRA and YSYEKL. CDR3 length equals 19 residues. V dropped 2 bases and J dropped 3; count of bases not matched to a gene: 10. This chain joins TRBV4-1 and TRBJ1-4, with TRBD1 matching 12 bases. This TCR was sampled from a human donor who received an intestinal transplant. The sequences come from unstimulated CD4+ T cells sorted from spleen or lymph node cells, collected before intestinal transplant. CDR3 nucleotide sequence: TGCGCCAGCAGCCAATTACCCGGGACAGGGGGCGGATCTAATGAAAAACTGTTTTTT. Its translation: CASSQLPGTGGGSNEKLFF.